This T cell receptor (beta chain) derives from a study of T cell changes during pregnancy in multiple sclerosis. Libraries were prepared by immunoSEQ multiplex PCR; TCRdb keeps only in-frame clonotypes and omits some of them. The sample holds roughly 63,000 clones, 90% seen once. CDR1 is SGHVS and CDR2 is FQNEAQ in the germline V gene. V was pared by 8 bases and J by 2 bases, with 21 bases between. This CDR3 region has 16 residues. The starting material was peripheral blood, obtained in the second trimester of pregnancy. The rearrangement links TRBV7-8 to TRBJ1-2, with D possibly matching TRBD1 (6 bases). The clonotype was recovered from a female donor in good health, enrolled as a control in a pregnancy study. Written as DNA, the CDR3 is TGTGCCAGCTCTCATATTCCAGGGACAACCAACTATGGCTACACCTTC. Translated, it gives CASSHIPGTTNYGYTF.